This TCR beta chain originates from a study of blood T cell repertoires in COVID-19. The wider study: Both acute and convalescent COVID-19 samples were obtained from the United States, Italy and Spain. T cells, B-cell-depleted T cells, or PBMCs provided the cDNA or gDNA that served as material.

This CDR3 is 15 amino acids long. CDR1 MNHEY and CDR2 SVGEGT come from the germline V gene. Between the trimmed V and J ends, which lost 0 bases and 2 bases, there was a span of 8 bases. One Seattle source followed patients from active infection through their disease course. Authors' methods: Amplification of reference gene primers was used by the study to estimate nucleated cell counts. Produced via immunoSEQ multiplex PCR; TCRdb's table is partial and in-frame only. That table is the source of V, J and clone size, and D and trimming were worked out from the DNA. Here the sample spans some 70,000 clones, approximately 90% being singletons.

This receptor was taken from a woman between 45 and 60 years old with COVID-19, enrolled during active disease. Sequences were obtained from peripheral blood. This chain joins TRBV6-2 or TRBV6-3 and TRBJ1-3, with a tentative D call TRBD1 (5 bases). CDR3 region: CASSYSSGAGNTIYF. The CDR3 DNA is TGTGCCAGCAGTTACTCGTCGGGGGCTGGAAACACCATATATTTT.